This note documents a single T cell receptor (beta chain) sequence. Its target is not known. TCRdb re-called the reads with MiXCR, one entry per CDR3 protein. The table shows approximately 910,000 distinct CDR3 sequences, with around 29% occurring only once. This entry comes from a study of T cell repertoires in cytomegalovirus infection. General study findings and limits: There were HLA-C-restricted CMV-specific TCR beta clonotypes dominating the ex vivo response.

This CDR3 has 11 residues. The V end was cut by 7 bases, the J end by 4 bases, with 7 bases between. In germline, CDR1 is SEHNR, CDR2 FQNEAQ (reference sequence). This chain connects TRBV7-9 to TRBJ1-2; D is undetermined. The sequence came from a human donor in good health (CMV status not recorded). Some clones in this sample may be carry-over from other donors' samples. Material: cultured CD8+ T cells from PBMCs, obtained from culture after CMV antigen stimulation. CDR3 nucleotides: TGTGCCAGCACACGAGGCTATGGCTACACCTTC. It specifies CASTRGYGYTF.